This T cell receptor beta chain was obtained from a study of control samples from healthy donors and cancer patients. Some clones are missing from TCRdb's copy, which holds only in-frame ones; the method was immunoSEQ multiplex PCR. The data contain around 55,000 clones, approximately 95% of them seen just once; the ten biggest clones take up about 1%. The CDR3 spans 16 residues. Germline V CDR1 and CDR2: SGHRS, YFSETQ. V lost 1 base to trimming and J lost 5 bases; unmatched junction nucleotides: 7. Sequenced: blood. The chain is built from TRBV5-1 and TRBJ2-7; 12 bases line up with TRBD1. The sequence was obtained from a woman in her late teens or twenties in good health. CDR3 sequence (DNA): TGCGCCAGCAGCTTGACCCCGGGACAGGGGGCCAACGAGCAGTACTTC. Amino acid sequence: CASSLTPGQGANEQYF.